Listed here are 8 T cell receptor beta chains from one sample, sequenced in a study of Ad26.COV2.S vaccination and SARS-CoV-2 variants. Method: immunoSEQ multiplex PCR; TCRdb's copy keeps in-frame clones and lacks some. The table shows 350,000 to 500,000 clones, with 75% to 95% occurring only once. Treatment: about 20 received Ad26.COV2.S at low or high dose, single or two shots; several received placebo; per-sample allocation not given. Vaccine and placebo recipients were sampled on day 63 after the first injection. The sequenced sample was peripheral blood, obtained in a trial of Ad26.COV2.S vaccine versus placebo. These receptors originate from a person between 18 and 65 years old who received the Ad26.COV2.S COVID-19 vaccine or a placebo.

This clone was recorded once. CDR3 DNA: TGTGCCAGCAGCTCCTTGAATGAAAAACTGTTTTTT. This encodes CASSSLNEKLFF. The rearrangement uses TRBV7-9 and TRBJ1-4; no definite D call. CDR1 is SEHNR, CDR2 FQNEAQ, per germline (reference sequence). Trimming pared 4 bases from V and 5 bases from J, leaving 5 bases between. The CDR3 has 12 amino acids. Variable domain in full (rest from reference TRBV7-9 and TRBJ1-4): DTGVSQNPRHKITKRGQNVTFRCDPISEHNRLYWYRQTLGQGPEFLTYFQNEAQLEKSRLLSDRFSAERPKGSFSTLEIQRTEQGDSAMYLCASSSLNEKLFFGSGTQLSVL.

V usage is TRBV6-2 or TRBV6-3 and J usage is TRBJ2-1, with 8 nucleotides matching TRBD2. CDR3 length: 17 amino acids. From germline, CDR1 is MNHEY and CDR2 SVGEGT. V shed 0 bases and J 3 bases; nucleotides not matched to a gene: 7. CDR3 protein: CASSYSTSGGIYNEQFF. In DNA form, the CDR3 reads TGTGCCAGCAGTTACTCGACCTCGGGAGGGATCTACAATGAGCAGTTCTTC.

The CDR3 sequence: CASSYSLRSNYGYTF. In nucleotides, the CDR3 is TGTGCCAGCAGTTACTCGCTCAGATCCAACTATGGCTACACCTTC. The chain recombines TRBV6-5 with TRBJ1-2; D remains unclear. Trimming cost V 0 bases and J 2 bases, with 10 bases left between them. CDR1 is MNHEY and CDR2 is SVGAGI in the germline V gene. CDR3 length: 15 amino acids.

The chain joins TRBV6-6 to TRBJ2-1; D is undetermined. Germline values: CDR1 MNHNY, CDR2 SVGAGI (reference sequence). The V end lost 0 bases, the J end lost 3 bases, and 6 bases lay between the germline ends. There are 14 residues in the CDR3. CDR3 loop: CASSYSKNYNEQFF. DNA for the CDR3: TGTGCCAGCAGTTACTCCAAGAACTACAATGAGCAGTTCTTC.

The rearrangement joins TRBV4-3 to TRBJ2-3; 10 bases agree with TRBD1. Germline CDR1 reads LGHNA; CDR2 reads YSLEER. This CDR3 comprises 17 residues. V was clipped by 5 bases and J by 4 bases; unmatched bases: 12. The CDR3 sequence: CASSKSVTGTGADTQYF. As DNA, the CDR3 is TGCGCCAGCAGCAAAAGTGTGACCGGGACAGGGGCAGATACGCAGTATTTT.

The chain is built from TRBV27 and TRBJ2-1, with 13 bases identical to TRBD2. This CDR3 contains 15 residues. Germline V gene sequence: CDR1 MNHEY, CDR2 SMNVEV (reference sequence). V gave up 6 bases and J gave up 4 bases; unmatched junction bases: 3. CDR3 DNA: TGTGCCAGCAGCAAACTAGCGGGAGGGTACAATGAGCAGTTCTTC. Amino acids: CASSKLAGGYNEQFF.

The rearrangement uses TRBV28 and TRBJ2-7; 9 bases map to TRBD1. Germline lookup yields CDR1 MDHEN and CDR2 SYDVKM. The CDR3 is 14 amino acids. Trimming at V came to 6 bases and at J to 2 bases, leaving 5 bases not matched to a gene. The CDR3 region has the DNA TGTGCCAGCAGGGGACAGGGAGTTACCTACGAGCAGTACTTC. Protein sequence: CASRGQGVTYEQYF.

This clone occurred a few times. The V gene is TRBV7-9, the J gene TRBJ2-1; D gene unclear. The CDR3 runs to 12 residues. From germline, CDR1 is SEHNR and CDR2 FQNEAQ (reference sequence). V was trimmed by 4 bases and J by 10 bases, leaving 11 bases between them. The CDR3 protein is CASSSGVQEQFF. CDR3 DNA sequence: TGTGCCAGCAGCTCGGGTGTCCAGGAGCAGTTCTTC.